Listed below are T cell receptor beta chains from one sample, sequenced in a study of identical twins. TCRdb independently ran MiXCR on the 5' RACE reads; one entry per CDR3 protein. Of roughly 720,000 distinct CDR3 sequences listed, over 15% were seen once; the top ten hold less than 15%. Another study also made use of these data, one on T cells expressing NK-cell markers.

Sequencing was performed on PBMCs. All receptors come from a woman under 30 in good health. Each CDR3 is given without its conserved first and last residue.

TRBV29-1	TRBJ2-5	SVQGWSSGAQETQY
TRBV12-3/TRBV12-4	TRBJ1-1	ASSSGHLEAF
TRBV6-2/TRBV6-3	TRBJ1-1	ASTDPRQELLGTEAF
TRBV7-9	TRBJ2-3	ASSYGGNTDTQY
TRBV5-5	TRBJ2-1	ASTRTPFSSSYNEQF
TRBV20-1	TRBJ2-1	SAGRDREWNEQF
TRBV12-3/TRBV12-4	TRBJ2-2	ASSPGQGMAGELF
TRBV12-3/TRBV12-4	TRBJ1-1	ATQSTGLTEAF
TRBV5-1	TRBJ2-3	ASSKGLAKMFDTQY
TRBV5-6	TRBJ2-7	ASTRDFVYEQY
TRBV30	TRBJ2-7	AWSLAGDYEQY
TRBV5-8	TRBJ1-5	ASSLQGPINQPQH
TRBV6-6	TRBJ2-5	ASNRGEETQY
TRBV29-1	TRBJ2-7	SVEKRGSSYEQY
TRBV7-2	TRBJ1-1	ASSLDPTVDEAF
TRBV12-3/TRBV12-4	TRBJ1-6	ASSLTGYNSPLH
TRBV3-1	TRBJ1-6	ASSQEAPGNSPLH
TRBV12-3/TRBV12-4	TRBJ2-4	ASSSAPKNIQY
TRBV5-1	TRBJ2-1	ASSLESEHEQF
TRBV3-1	TRBJ2-2	ASSHGGGRNTGELF
TRBV10-3	TRBJ1-2	AISYRQHYGYT
TRBV5-1	TRBJ1-1	ASSLDEGSFGEAF
TRBV12-3/TRBV12-4	TRBJ2-3	ASSSPPAGAGTDTQY
TRBV7-9	TRBJ2-3	ASTSSASGGDTDTQY
TRBV5-1	TRBJ2-1	ASLGQGNEQF
TRBV20-1	TRBJ2-7	SASGGPYEQY
TRBV20-1	TRBJ2-1	SARDRASEQF
TRBV7-3	TRBJ1-1	ASSLTTRSSTF
TRBV20-1	TRBJ1-5	SALQTGPNQPQH
TRBV4-3	TRBJ2-7	ASSQRFRGSAADRSYEQY
TRBV5-1	TRBJ1-2	ASSEPGHNYGYT
TRBV27	TRBJ1-6	ASSLRQPSYNSPLH
TRBV19	TRBJ2-1	ASRNRGLVGEQF
TRBV20-1	TRBJ2-1	SALTGLHNEQF
TRBV6-2/TRBV6-3	TRBJ2-5	ASSPLIEETQY
TRBV20-1	TRBJ2-7	SARELTRDVGPLSSYEQY
TRBV5-1	TRBJ2-2	ASSAGQTNTGELF
TRBV6-2/TRBV6-3	TRBJ1-1	ASTTKGGRGTEAF
TRBV7-2	TRBJ2-7	ASSLVRGESYEQY
TRBV10-3	TRBJ2-7	AISESKTVYEQY
TRBV6-5	TRBJ2-1	ASSKHQNEQF
TRBV9	TRBJ2-1	ASSAGHASGSYNEQF
TRBV15	TRBJ2-3	ATSRRTDTQY
TRBV29-1	TRBJ2-6	SVEFLDRVESDGANVLT
TRBV5-1	TRBJ1-1	ASSPLWGKGMNTEAF
TRBV6-1	TRBJ2-1	ASTSLGASGLYNEQF